This is a list of T cell receptor beta chains from one sample in a study of response to subunit inactivated influenza vaccine. TCRdb reprocessed the RT-PCR reads with MiXCR, giving one entry per CDR3 protein. The repertoire holds hundreds of thousands of distinct CDR3 sequences, over 10% seen once, with less than 15% in the top ten. Sequenced material: PBMCs from blood, taken 40 to 50 days after vaccination. The receptors derive from a man aged 50 to 59 who received an inactivated influenza vaccine. Each CDR3 is given with its conserved first and last residue. The D gene is left open where the match is weak. Rows may omit the clone size; those that give it use once, few, many or a size class.

d_call	clone_size	v_call	j_call	cdr3_nt	cdr3_aa
-	few	TRBV15	TRBJ2-1	TGTGCCACCAGCAGGAGCAGGGGGGGTTACAATGAGCAGTTCTTC	CATSRSRGGYNEQFF
-	-	TRBV12-3/TRBV12-4	TRBJ1-5	TGTGCCAGCAGACTTGGGGGATTGGGGCCTCAGCCCCAGCATTTT	CASRLGGLGPQPQHF
-	few	TRBV14	TRBJ2-1	TGTGCCAGCAGCCAAGATCGGCGCCAACTGGGGTACAATGAGCAGTTCTTC	CASSQDRRQLGYNEQFF
-	-	TRBV5-1	TRBJ2-3	TGCGCCAGCAGCTTGTCCAGGGTTCCAGATACGCAGTATTTT	CASSLSRVPDTQYF
-	few	TRBV6-1	TRBJ1-1	TGTGCCAGCGCAAGGGAGACGGGGATTTTTACTGAAGCTTTCTTT	CASARETGIFTEAFF
-	many	TRBV6-5	TRBJ2-2	TGTGCCAGCAGCTTCACAGGGTCTAAGCTGTTTTTT	CASSFTGSKLFF
-	few	TRBV7-9	TRBJ1-1	TGTGCCAGCGGACAAGACGTCGCTGAAGCTTTCTTT	CASGQDVAEAFF
TRBD1	few	TRBV5-4	TRBJ2-4	TGTGCCAGCAGCTTGGAAGGGGGCGCTGCCAAAAACATTCAGTACTTC	CASSLEGGAAKNIQYF
-	many	TRBV29-1	TRBJ2-5	TGCACCGGTGGGCAAGAGACCCAGTACTTC	CTGGQETQYF
TRBD2	few	TRBV5-1	TRBJ2-2	TGCGCCAGCAGCTTGGATGCGGGGGGGACCGGGGAGCTGTTTTTT	CASSLDAGGTGELFF
-	few	TRBV5-1	TRBJ2-2	TGCGCCAGCAGCGATGGGGGCACCGGGGAGCTGTTTTTT	CASSDGGTGELFF
TRBD2	few	TRBV7-2	TRBJ2-3	TGTGCCAGCAGCAAGACTAGCGGGGGGGGTACAGATACGCAGTATTTT	CASSKTSGGGTDTQYF
TRBD1	many	TRBV27	TRBJ1-6	TGTGCCACCCGGACAGGGTACTCACCCCTCCACTTT	CATRTGYSPLHF
TRBD2	few	TRBV12-3/TRBV12-4	TRBJ2-5	TGTGCCAGCAGTTTAGTTTCCAGGGCTAGCGGGAGAGAGACCCAGTACTTC	CASSLVSRASGRETQYF
TRBD2	-	TRBV7-2	TRBJ2-1	TGTGCCAGCAGCTTACAAGCGGGAGGGGATGAGCAGTTCTTC	CASSLQAGGDEQFF
-	-	TRBV24-1	TRBJ2-1	TGTGCCACCAGTGACGCCAGGGCGGGCAATGAGCAGTTCTTC	CATSDARAGNEQFF
-	-	TRBV28	TRBJ2-7	TGTGCCAGCAGGAGGAGGCCGGCAGAGCAGTACTTC	CASRRRPAEQYF
-	few	TRBV7-9	TRBJ1-1	TGTGCCAGCAACAACGCAGCGTTGAACACTGAAGCTTTCTTT	CASNNAALNTEAFF
TRBD2	many	TRBV6-5	TRBJ2-7	TGTGCCAGCAGTTGGGGCGGGGGGCACCACTCCTACGAGCAGTACTTC	CASSWGGGHHSYEQYF
-	-	TRBV20-1	TRBJ1-2	TGCAGTGCTCCTAGCTATGGCTACACCTTC	CSAPSYGYTF
-	few	TRBV20-1	TRBJ2-1	TGCAGTGCTAGCCCCCACAATGAGCAGTTCTTC	CSASPHNEQFF
TRBD1	-	TRBV3-1	TRBJ1-2	TGTGCCAGCAGCCAATACAGGGGAGCGGGCTACACCTTC	CASSQYRGAGYTF
-	few	TRBV20-1	TRBJ2-7	TGCAGTGCCGTCCCGTGGGATCTCTCCTACGAGCAGTACTTC	CSAVPWDLSYEQYF
TRBD2	-	TRBV20-1	TRBJ2-2	TGCAGTGCTAGACTAGCGGGAGGCCTTGCGAACACCGGGGAGCTGTTTTTT	CSARLAGGLANTGELFF
-	-	TRBV4-3	TRBJ1-2	TGCGCCAGCAGCCGGAACTCCGGGCGAGACTATGGCTACACCTTC	CASSRNSGRDYGYTF
-	many	TRBV12-3/TRBV12-4	TRBJ1-4	TGTGCCAGCAGTTTGGATCCAAAGTGGAAACTGTTTTTT	CASSLDPKWKLFF
-	few	TRBV6-1	TRBJ2-4	TGTGCCAGCAGAAGACAGGCCGAAAACATTCAGTACTTC	CASRRQAENIQYF
-	-	TRBV18	TRBJ2-7	TGTGCCAGCTCACCACGGGACTCCCACGAGCAGAACTTC	CASSPRDSHEQNF
TRBD2	many	TRBV10-3	TRBJ2-5	TGTGCCATCAGTGCCGCCCCAGCGGGGGGCCTTGGGGAGACCCAGTACTTC	CAISAAPAGGLGETQYF
-	-	TRBV4-2	TRBJ2-5	TGTGCCAGCAGCCAAGCCGTCACCCCCAGTGCCCAGTACTTC	CASSQAVTPSAQYF
-	few	TRBV6-2/TRBV6-3	TRBJ2-7	TGTGCCAGCAAGAGACAGTTAACCTACGAGCAGTACTTC	CASKRQLTYEQYF
TRBD2	few	TRBV20-1	TRBJ2-1	TGCAGTGCTAAGCGGGGGGGCCCCTACAATGAGCAGTTCTTC	CSAKRGGPYNEQFF
-	-	TRBV28	TRBJ1-3	TGTGCCAGCAGTTTAGGCGGGATGTCAAACACCATATATTTT	CASSLGGMSNTIYF
-	-	TRBV2	TRBJ2-3	TGTGCCAGCAGTCTCCAACAGACCCTTTTCACAGATACGCAGTATTTT	CASSLQQTLFTDTQYF
TRBD1	many	TRBV20-1	TRBJ2-7	TGCAGTGCTTATAGGACAGGGGGAACCTACGAGCAGTACTTC	CSAYRTGGTYEQYF
TRBD1	-	TRBV29-1	TRBJ2-4	TGCAGCGTGTCGGGACAGGGTCGAAACATTCAGTACTTC	CSVSGQGRNIQYF
TRBD2	-	TRBV4-2	TRBJ2-5	TGTGCCAGCAGCCAAGATCCTAGCGGGAGATCCCCAGAGACCCAGTACTTC	CASSQDPSGRSPETQYF
-	-	TRBV11-3	TRBJ2-2	TGTGCCAGCAGCTTAGAGAGGGACACCGGGGAGCTGTTTTTT	CASSLERDTGELFF
-	many	TRBV12-3/TRBV12-4	TRBJ1-1	TGTGCCAGCAGTTTAGGGGCCCGGTCTCGAACTGAAGCTTTCTTT	CASSLGARSRTEAFF
TRBD1	many	TRBV5-1	TRBJ1-5	TGCGCCAGCAGCTACCAGGGGGCGGTTGGTCAGCCCCAGCATTTT	CASSYQGAVGQPQHF
TRBD1	few	TRBV4-3	TRBJ1-2	TGCGCCAGCAGCTCACCGGGACAGCTATATGGCTACACCTTC	CASSSPGQLYGYTF
-	few	TRBV4-1	TRBJ1-2	TGCGCCAGCAGCCAAGTCGGGGGCCGTGCCTATGGCTACACCTTC	CASSQVGGRAYGYTF